What follows describes a single T cell receptor beta chain. Its cognate antigen is unknown. TCRdb itself ran the 5' RACE reads through MiXCR, one entry per CDR3 protein. The repertoire has about 390,000 distinct CDR3 sequences, about 21% of them found once; the top ten carry approximately 13%. The V end lost 2 bases, the J end lost 6 bases, and 13 bases lay between the germline ends. The CDR3 sequence is 14 residues long. Germline CDR1 SGHRS, CDR2 YFSETQ. The data belong to a study of T-cell memory formation after mild COVID-19. Whole-study findings and limits: Several responding clones turned up in pre-infection memory, indicating that cross-reactive memory may have taken part. CD4+ clones that contracted lay mainly in CM and EM; CD8+ ones lay in EMRA.

The clonotype was recovered from an adult woman who had mild COVID-19 (a few samples of this study predate the infection). Cell type and time point are not known. The chain links TRBV5-1 to TRBJ2-3; D perhaps matches TRBD2 (6 bases). The sequenced sample was PBMCs or a T cell subset sorted from them (not recorded which). The CDR3 loop is CASSFWTGGDTQYF. The CDR3 coding sequence is TGCGCCAGCAGCTTCTGGACTGGGGGGGATACGCAGTATTTT.